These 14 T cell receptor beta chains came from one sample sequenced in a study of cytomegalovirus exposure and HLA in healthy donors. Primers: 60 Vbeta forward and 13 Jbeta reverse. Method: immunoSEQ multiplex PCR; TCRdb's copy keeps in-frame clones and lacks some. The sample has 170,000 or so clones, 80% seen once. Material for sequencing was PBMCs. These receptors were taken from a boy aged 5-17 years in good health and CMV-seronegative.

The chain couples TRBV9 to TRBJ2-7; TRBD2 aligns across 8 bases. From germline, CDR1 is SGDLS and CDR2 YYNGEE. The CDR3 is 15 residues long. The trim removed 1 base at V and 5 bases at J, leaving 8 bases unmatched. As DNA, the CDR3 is TGTGCCAGCAGCGTAAGCCCACTAGCGGCCGACGAGCAGTACTTC. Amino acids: CASSVSPLAADEQYF.

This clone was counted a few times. The CDR3 DNA follows: TGCGCCAGCAGTGACCAGACAGGGCCAGATACGCAGTATTTT. It encodes CASSDQTGPDTQYF. This sequence joins TRBV10-1 and TRBJ2-3; 7 positions match TRBD1. Germline values: CDR1 WNHNN, CDR2 SYGVQD (reference sequence). CDR3 size: 14 residues. Losses at the gene ends were 3 bases for V and 4 bases for J; bases not matched to a gene: 4.

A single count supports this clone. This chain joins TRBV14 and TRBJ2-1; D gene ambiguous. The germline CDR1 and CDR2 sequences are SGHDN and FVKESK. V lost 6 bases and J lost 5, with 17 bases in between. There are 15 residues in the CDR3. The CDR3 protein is CASRPIDIRDNEQFF. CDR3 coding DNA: TGTGCCAGCAGACCTATCGATATCCGGGACAATGAGCAGTTCTTC.

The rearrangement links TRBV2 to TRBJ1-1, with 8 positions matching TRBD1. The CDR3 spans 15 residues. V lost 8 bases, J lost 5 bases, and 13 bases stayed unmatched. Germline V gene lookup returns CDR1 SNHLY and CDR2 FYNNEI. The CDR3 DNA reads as TGTGCCAGCCCCTCTGCTCGACAGGGGCGAACTGAAGCTTTCTTT. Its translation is CASPSARQGRTEAFF.

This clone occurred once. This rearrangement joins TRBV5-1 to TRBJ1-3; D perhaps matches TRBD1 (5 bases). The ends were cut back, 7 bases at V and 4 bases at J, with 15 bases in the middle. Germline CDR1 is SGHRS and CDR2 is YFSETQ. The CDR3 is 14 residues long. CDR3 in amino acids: CASSPQGSGNTIYF. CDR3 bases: TGCGCCAGCTCGCCTCAGGGATCGGGAAACACCATATATTTT.

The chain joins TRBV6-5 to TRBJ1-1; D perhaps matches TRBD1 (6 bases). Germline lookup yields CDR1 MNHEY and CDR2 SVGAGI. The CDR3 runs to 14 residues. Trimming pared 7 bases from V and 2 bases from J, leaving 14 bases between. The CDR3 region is CASIDRGGNTEAFF. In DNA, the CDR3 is TGTGCCAGCATCGACAGAGGGGGTAACACTGAAGCTTTCTTT.

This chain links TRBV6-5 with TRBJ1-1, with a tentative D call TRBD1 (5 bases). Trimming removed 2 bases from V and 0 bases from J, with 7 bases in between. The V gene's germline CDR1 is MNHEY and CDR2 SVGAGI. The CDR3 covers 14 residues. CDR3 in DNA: TGTGCCAGCAGTTACCGGGGGATGAACACTGAAGCTTTCTTT. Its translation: CASSYRGMNTEAFF.

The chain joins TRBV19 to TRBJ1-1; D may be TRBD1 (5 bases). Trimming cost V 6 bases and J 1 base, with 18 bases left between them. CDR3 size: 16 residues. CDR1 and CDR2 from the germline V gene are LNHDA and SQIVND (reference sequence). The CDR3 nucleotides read TGTGCCAGTAGGATGACAGTCAAAACGGGGAACACTGAAGCTTTCTTT. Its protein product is CASRMTVKTGNTEAFF.

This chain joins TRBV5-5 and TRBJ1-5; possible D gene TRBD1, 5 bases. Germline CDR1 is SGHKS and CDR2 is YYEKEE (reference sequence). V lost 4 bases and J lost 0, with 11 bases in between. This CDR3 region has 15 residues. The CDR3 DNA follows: TGTGCCAGCAGCGTGACAGTAAATAGCAATCAGCCCCAGCATTTT. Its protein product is CASSVTVNSNQPQHF.

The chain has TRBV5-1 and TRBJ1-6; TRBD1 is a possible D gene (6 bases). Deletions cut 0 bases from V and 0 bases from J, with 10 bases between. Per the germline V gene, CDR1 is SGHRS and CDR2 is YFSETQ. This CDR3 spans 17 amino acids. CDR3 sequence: CASSLVPDSSYNSPLHF. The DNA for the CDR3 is TGCGCCAGCAGCTTGGTGCCGGACAGCTCCTATAATTCACCCCTCCACTTT.

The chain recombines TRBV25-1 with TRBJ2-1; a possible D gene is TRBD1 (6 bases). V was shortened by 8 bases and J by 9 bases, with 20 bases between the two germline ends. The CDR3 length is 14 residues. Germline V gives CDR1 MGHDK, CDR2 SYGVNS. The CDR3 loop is CASGPFGQLGEQFF. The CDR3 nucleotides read TGTGCCAGCGGCCCTTTCGGACAGCTGGGTGAGCAGTTCTTC.

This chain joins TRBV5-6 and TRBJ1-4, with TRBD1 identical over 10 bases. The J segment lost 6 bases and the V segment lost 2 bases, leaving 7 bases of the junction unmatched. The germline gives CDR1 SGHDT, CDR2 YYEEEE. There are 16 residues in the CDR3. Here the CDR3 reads CASSFGRQGAYEKLFF. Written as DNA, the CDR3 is TGTGCCAGCAGCTTTGGAAGACAGGGGGCATATGAAAAACTGTTTTTT.

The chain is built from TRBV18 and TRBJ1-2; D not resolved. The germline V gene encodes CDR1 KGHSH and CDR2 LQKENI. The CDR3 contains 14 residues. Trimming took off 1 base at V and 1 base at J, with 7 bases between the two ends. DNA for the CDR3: TGTGCCAGCTCACCACTTGGCAGTAACTATGGCTACACCTTC. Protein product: CASSPLGSNYGYTF.

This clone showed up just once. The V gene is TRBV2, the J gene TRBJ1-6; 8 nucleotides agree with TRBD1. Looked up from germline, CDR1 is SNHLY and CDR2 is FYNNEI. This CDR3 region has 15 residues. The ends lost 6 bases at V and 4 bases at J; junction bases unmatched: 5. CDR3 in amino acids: CASRGDRPYNSPLHF. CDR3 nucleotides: TGTGCCAGCAGGGGGGACAGGCCATATAATTCACCCCTCCACTTT. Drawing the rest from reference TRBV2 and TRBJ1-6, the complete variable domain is EPEVTQTPSHQVTQMGQEVILRCVPISNHLYFYWYRQILGQKVEFLVSFYNNEISEKSEIFDDQFSVERPDGSNFTLKIRSTKLEDSAMYFCASRGDRPYNSPLHFGNGTRLTVT.